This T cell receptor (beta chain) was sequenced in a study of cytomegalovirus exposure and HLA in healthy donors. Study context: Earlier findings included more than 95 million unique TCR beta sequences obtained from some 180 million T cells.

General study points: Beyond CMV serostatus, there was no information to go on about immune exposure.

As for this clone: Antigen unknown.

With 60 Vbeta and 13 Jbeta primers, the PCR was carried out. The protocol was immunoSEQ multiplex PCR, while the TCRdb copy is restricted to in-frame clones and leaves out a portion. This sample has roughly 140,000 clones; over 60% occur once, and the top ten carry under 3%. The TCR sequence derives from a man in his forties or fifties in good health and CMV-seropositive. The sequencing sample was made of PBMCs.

The CDR3 bases are TGTGCCACCCACGACGACAGGGGGGGGAACACTGAAGCTTTCTTT. Amino acid sequence: CATHDDRGGNTEAFF. The J gene is TRBJ1-1, the V gene TRBV10-3, with 9 bases that match TRBD1. Per germline, CDR1 ENHRY and CDR2 SYGVKD. This CDR3 has 15 amino acids. V trimming: 10 bases; J trimming: 1 base; junction bases outside the gene matches: 10.